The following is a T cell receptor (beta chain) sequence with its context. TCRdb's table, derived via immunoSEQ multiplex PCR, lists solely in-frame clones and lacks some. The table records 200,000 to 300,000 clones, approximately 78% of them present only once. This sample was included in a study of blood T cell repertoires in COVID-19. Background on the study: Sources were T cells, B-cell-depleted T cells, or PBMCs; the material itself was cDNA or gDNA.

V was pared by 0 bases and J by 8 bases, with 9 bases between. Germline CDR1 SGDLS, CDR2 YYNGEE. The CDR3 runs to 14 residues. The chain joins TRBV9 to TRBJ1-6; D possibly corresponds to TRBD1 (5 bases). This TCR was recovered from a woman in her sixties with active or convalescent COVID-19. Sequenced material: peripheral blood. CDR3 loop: CASSVVGGDSPLHF. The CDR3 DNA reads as TGTGCCAGCAGCGTAGTGGGGGGGGATTCACCCCTCCACTTT.